The sequence of this TCR beta chain was determined in a study of PD-L1 blockade in urothelial cancer. Study information: Atezolizumab (1,200 mg intravenously every 3 weeks) began in about 2014 for patients. Treatment start was followed by blood analysis at 3 weeks (second dose) and again at 6 weeks. A median of 141,255 T cells was found in the blood samples. Study findings and constraints: Improved survival was predicted by pretreatment blood TCR clonality below the median.

Turning to this clone: The antigen is unknown.

The assay was immunoSEQ multiplex PCR, and TCRdb's table has in-frame clones only and misses some. The data show tens of thousands of clones, roughly nine tenths seen once. This CDR3 has 19 residues. In germline, CDR1 is LGHNA, CDR2 YSLEER. The trim removed 0 bases at V and 2 bases at J, leaving 10 bases unmatched. Time point given: peripheral blood 6 weeks after treatment start. This specimen consisted of PBMCs, obtained around atezolizumab (anti-PD-L1) treatment. This chain connects TRBV4-3 to TRBJ2-4, with 10 bases matching TRBD2. This sequence was found in an older man with urothelial cancer. The CDR3 region has the DNA TGCGCCAGCAGCCAAGAAATGGGGGCTAGCGGGAGTTCCAAAAACATTCAGTACTTC. This gives the protein CASSQEMGASGSSKNIQYF.